The T cell receptor beta chain described here comes from a study of human T cells and chemical hapten exposure. Study as a whole: Patients, mostly women, had alopecia areata, alopecia totalis or alopecia universalis. Small discrepancies in pooled library volume mainly accounted for the varying TCR yields per sample.

TCRdb reprocessed the RACE reads via MiXCR and lists one record per CDR3 protein. The sample lists some 90,000 distinct CDR3 sequences, approximately 10% occurring once. General observations from the study: Significantly more large CDR3 similarity clusters were formed by expanded TCRs than by controls.

The time point: patch test 3, about 24 weeks after DPC sensitization. Specified treatment: therapeutic diphenylcyclopropenone sensitization with weekly scalp DPC. The CDR3 is 13 amino acids. CDR1 and CDR2 from the germline V gene are MNHEY and SVGEGT. Trimming removed 5 bases from V and 5 bases from J, with 10 bases in between. This clonotype has a count of ten or more. What it recognizes is unknown. The sample was whole blood, taken in connection with sensitization to the hapten diphenylcyclopropenone (DPC). The gene calls are TRBV6-2 or TRBV6-3 and TRBJ1-5; D is uncertain. The clonotype was recovered from a woman younger than 45 with alopecia areata. Some clones in this sample may be carry-over from other donors' samples. CDR3 loop: CASSLGLHQPQHF. In nucleotides, the CDR3 is TGTGCCAGCAGTCTGGGTCTTCATCAGCCCCAGCATTTT.